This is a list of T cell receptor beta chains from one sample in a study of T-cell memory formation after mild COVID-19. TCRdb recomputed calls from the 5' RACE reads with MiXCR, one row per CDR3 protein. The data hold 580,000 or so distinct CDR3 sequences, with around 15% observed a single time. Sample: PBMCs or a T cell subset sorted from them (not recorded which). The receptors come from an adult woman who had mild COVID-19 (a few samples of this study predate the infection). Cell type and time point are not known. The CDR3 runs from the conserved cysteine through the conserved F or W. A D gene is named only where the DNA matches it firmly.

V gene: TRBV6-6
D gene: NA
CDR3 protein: CASSYYDRGISGNTIYF

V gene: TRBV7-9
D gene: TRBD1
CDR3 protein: CASGQAPSYEQYF

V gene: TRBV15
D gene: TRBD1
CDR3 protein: CATSRPGQGNEKLFF

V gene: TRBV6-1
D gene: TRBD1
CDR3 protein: CASRKDRGSGYTF

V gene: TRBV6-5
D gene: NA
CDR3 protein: CASSYSEDRGGYTF

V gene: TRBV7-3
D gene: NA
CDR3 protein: CASSLGGPPYNEQFF

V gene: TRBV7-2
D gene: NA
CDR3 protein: CASSFYRADTQYF

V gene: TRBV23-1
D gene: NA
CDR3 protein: CASSYRPYNEQFF

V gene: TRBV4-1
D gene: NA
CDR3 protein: CASSQRAEQETQYF

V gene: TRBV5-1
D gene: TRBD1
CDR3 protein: CASSLYQGDYEQYF

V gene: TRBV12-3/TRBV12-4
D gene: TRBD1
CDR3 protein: CASSFRDSLNTEAFF

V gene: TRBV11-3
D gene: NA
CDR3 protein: CASSLGYGFRYEQYF

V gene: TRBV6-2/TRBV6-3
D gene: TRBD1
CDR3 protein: CASNLDRGGAYEQYF

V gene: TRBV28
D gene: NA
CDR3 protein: CASSLEDSPREQFF

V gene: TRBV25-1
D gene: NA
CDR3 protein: CASSEFEFPGPQHF

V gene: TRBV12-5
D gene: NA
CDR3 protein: CASGLARQRNTEAFF

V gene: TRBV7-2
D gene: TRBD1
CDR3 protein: CASSLETGGITEAFF